The 12 T cell receptor beta chains below were found in one sample sequenced in a study of blood T cell repertoires in COVID-19 (dated by TCRdb to 2018 to 2020). The method behind the library was the immunoSEQ multiplex PCR assay. TCRdb's version of the immuneACCESS table is confined to in-frame rearrangements and falls short of the full clone set. An unresolved V gene accounts for under half of the shortfall where checked; the remainder is of unknown origin. Across this sample there are about 240,000 clones, with 80% to 90% seen only once. The ten top clones hold approximately 2.4% of the sample. The sequencing sample was made of PBMCs or T cells enriched from blood (not recorded which). The receptors shown here come from a woman in her twenties or thirties with acute COVID-19.

CDR3 coding DNA: TGTGCCAGCAGTTACAACCCTTTCGGGGGGTCCCTCACAGATACGCAGTATTTT. It translates to CASSYNPFGGSLTDTQYF. The gene calls are TRBV6-2 or TRBV6-3 and TRBJ2-3; 7 positions match TRBD2. Germline loops: CDR1 MNHEY, CDR2 SVGEGT. Losses at the gene ends were 2 bases for V and 2 bases for J; bases not matched to a gene: 13. This CDR3 spans 18 amino acids.

This clone was counted once. The CDR3 sequence is CASSAGTSRDETQYF. The CDR3 coding sequence is TGTGCCAGCAGCGCCGGGACTAGCAGAGACGAGACCCAGTACTTC. The chain is built from TRBV9 and TRBJ2-5, with TRBD2 matching 9 bases. CDR3 size: 15 residues. Unmatched junction bases numbered 8, after V lost 3 bases and J lost 5 bases. Germline loops: CDR1 SGDLS, CDR2 YYNGEE.

The chain uses TRBV7-6 and TRBJ2-3; TRBD1 matches at 7 bases. Trimming at V came to 2 bases and at J to 2 bases, leaving 7 bases not matched to a gene. Per the germline V gene, CDR1 is SGHVS and CDR2 is FNYEAQ. The CDR3 spans 16 residues. CDR3 DNA: TGTGCCAGCAGCTTATCGGGACAGAAAAACACAGATACGCAGTATTTT. This sequence encodes CASSLSGQKNTDTQYF.

The chain recombines TRBV7-2 with TRBJ1-4, with a tentative D call TRBD1 (6 bases). The CDR3 consists of 15 residues. V was pared by 3 bases and J by 10 bases, with 18 bases between. Germline V gives CDR1 SGHTA, CDR2 FQGNSA. This chain's CDR3 is CASSFGPGVTGKLFF. CDR3 DNA sequence: TGTGCCAGCAGCTTTGGTCCAGGGGTTACAGGAAAACTGTTTTTT.

The chain's CDR3 is CASSLDYRQAGQPQHF. DNA of the CDR3: TGTGCCAGCAGTTTAGACTATCGACAGGCAGGTCAGCCCCAGCATTTT. The rearrangement joins TRBV28 to TRBJ1-5; D might be TRBD1 (6 bases). Germline CDR1 reads MDHEN; CDR2 reads SYDVKM. This CDR3 contains 16 residues. Trimming stripped 2 bases from V and 6 bases from J, with 17 bases between.

This chain connects TRBV28 to TRBJ1-1; unclear D gene. The CDR3 is 15 amino acids. CDR1 is MDHEN, CDR2 SYDVKM, per germline. The germline V and J ends were trimmed by 4 bases and 0 bases, with 12 bases remaining between them. CDR3 sequence reads: CASSSPQVVNTEAFF. The CDR3 DNA reads as TGTGCCAGCAGTTCCCCTCAGGTGGTGAACACTGAAGCTTTCTTT.

This clone has more than one count but fewer than ten. V usage is TRBV29-1 and J usage is TRBJ1-1; D is unclear. Germline CDR1 is SQVTM and CDR2 is ANQGSEA. V gave up 6 bases and J gave up 0 bases, with 11 bases separating them. The CDR3 runs to 13 residues. The CDR3 DNA reads TGCAGCGTCGCGACATTCATGAACACTGAAGCTTTCTTT. Protein product: CSVATFMNTEAFF.

The chain carries TRBV18 and TRBJ1-6; D remains unclear. The germline CDR1 and CDR2 sequences are KGHSH and LQKENI. Trimming took off 3 bases at V and 8 bases at J, with 14 bases between the two ends. This CDR3 is built from 15 residues. The CDR3 sequence: CASSPGRFRDSPLHF. The DNA of the CDR3 is TGTGCCAGCTCACCCGGTAGATTTCGTGATTCACCCCTCCACTTT.

The sample holds one count of this clone. J is TRBJ1-5 and V is TRBV30; no clear D. The CDR3 is 17 amino acids. Deletions cut 3 bases from V and 6 bases from J, with 24 bases between. Looked up from germline, CDR1 is GTSNPN and CDR2 is SVGIG (reference sequence). CDR3 in amino acids: CAWSDSRGSGRSQPQHF. The CDR3 nucleotides are TGTGCCTGGAGCGATAGCCGGGGATCTGGTCGTAGTCAGCCCCAGCATTTT.

The CDR3 DNA is TGCGCCAGCAGGAGGGACAGCTCTGGAAACACCATATATTTT. It yields the protein CASRRDSSGNTIYF. The J gene is TRBJ1-3, the V gene TRBV4-1; TRBD1 aligns across 7 bases. CDR3 length: 14 amino acids. Germline assignment: CDR1 MGHRA and CDR2 YSYEKL. V lost 6 bases to trimming and J lost 0 bases; unmatched junction nucleotides: 2.

This clone was counted between two and nine times. The chain joins TRBV7-9 to TRBJ1-1; D is undetermined. The V gene lost 3 bases and the J gene lost 0 bases, with 17 bases spanning the gap. This CDR3 spans 17 amino acids. Germline CDR1 and CDR2: SEHNR and FQNEAQ (reference sequence). This CDR3 is CASSFPDGGLMNTEAFF. CDR3 in DNA: TGTGCCAGCAGCTTCCCGGACGGTGGACTGATGAACACTGAAGCTTTCTTT.

V gene TRBV30 combines with J gene TRBJ1-2, with D unresolved. V dropped 0 bases and J dropped 7 bases, with 6 bases sitting between them. From germline, CDR1 is GTSNPN and CDR2 SVGIG (reference sequence). This CDR3 has 11 amino acids. CDR3 nucleotide sequence: TGTGCCTGGAGTGTCCGGGGTGGCTACACCTTC. Translating it yields CAWSVRGGYTF.